One sample yielded the 24 T cell receptor beta chains listed below, sequenced in a study of blood T cell repertoires in COVID-19. Measured with immunoSEQ multiplex PCR; TCRdb has only the in-frame clones, and not every one. The sample contains about 190,000 clones, just under 85% of which appear only once. The sample taken for sequencing was peripheral blood. The receptor set was obtained from a woman in her 70s with active or convalescent COVID-19.

The chain has TRBV5-1 and TRBJ1-2; possible D gene TRBD1, 5 bases. The CDR3 totals 14 residues. V lost 0 bases and J 5 bases, leaving 11 bases between the germline ends. From germline, CDR1 is SGHRS and CDR2 YFSETQ. The CDR3 DNA reads TGCGCCAGCAGCTTGGTATCAGGGCAATATGGCTACACCTTC. Protein product: CASSLVSGQYGYTF. Supplemented by reference TRBV5-1 and TRBJ1-2, the full variable domain reads KAGVTQTPRYLIKTRGQQVTLSCSPISGHRSVSWYQQTPGQGLQFLFEYFSETQRNKGNFPGRFSGRQFSNSRSEMNVSTLELGDSALYLCASSLVSGQYGYTFGSGTRLTVV.

The chain links TRBV7-9 to TRBJ1-4; D remains unclear. Trimming left V 3 bases short and J 0 bases short, with 8 bases between. The CDR3 has 15 amino acids. The V gene's germline CDR1 is SEHNR and CDR2 FQNEAQ (reference sequence). CDR3 nucleotide sequence: TGTGCCAGCAGCTTTGGGAGGGCAACTAATGAAAAACTGTTTTTT. Amino acid sequence: CASSFGRATNEKLFF.

This rearrangement joins TRBV3-1 (or the pseudogene TRBV3-2) to TRBJ2-5; the match to TRBD1 covers 9 bases. The CDR3 covers 15 residues. The junction had 7 bases not matched to a gene; V was cut back by 3 bases and J by 5 bases. The germline V gene has CDR1 LGHDT and CDR2 YNNKEL (reference sequence). CDR3 sequence reads: CASSQRTGGAETQYF. The CDR3 DNA follows: TGTGCCAGCAGCCAGCGCACAGGGGGCGCGGAGACCCAGTACTTC.

The genes are TRBV6-5 and TRBJ2-5, with TRBD1 matching over 7 bases. This CDR3 has 15 amino acids. The germline gives CDR1 MNHEY, CDR2 SVGAGI. V lost 5 bases and J lost 1; bases outside the gene matches: 7. CDR3 amino acids: CASSTLQGSQETQYF. Written as DNA, the CDR3 is TGTGCCAGCAGTACCCTACAGGGGAGCCAAGAGACCCAGTACTTC.

The genes are TRBV19 and TRBJ2-7; D remains unclear. The CDR3 loop spans 15 amino acids. Germline assignment: CDR1 LNHDA and CDR2 SQIVND (reference sequence). Trimming took off 3 bases at V and 1 base at J, with 13 bases between the two ends. This chain's CDR3 is CASSMAGQASYEQYF. The CDR3 DNA follows: TGTGCCAGTAGTATGGCCGGTCAGGCGTCCTACGAGCAGTACTTC.

The chain couples TRBV27 to TRBJ2-2, with 8 bases lining up with TRBD2. The CDR3 length is 18 residues. Germline V gene data show CDR1 as MNHEY and CDR2 as SMNVEV (reference sequence). With V trimmed by 6 bases and J by 6 bases, 18 bases remained unmatched. CDR3 DNA: TGTGCCAGCAGCTCACGATCTAAAGCGGGAGTGGGGTCCGGGGAGCTGTTTTTT. Translating it yields CASSSRSKAGVGSGELFF.

The J gene is TRBJ2-1, the V gene TRBV5-1, with 16 positions matching TRBD2. Trimming removed 3 bases from V and 0 bases from J; junction bases left unmatched: 9. This CDR3 is 20 amino acids long. Germline V gene lookup returns CDR1 SGHRS and CDR2 YFSETQ. The DNA for the CDR3 is TGCGCCAGCAGCTGGGGACTAGCGGGAGGGCAGAGGAGCTCCTACAATGAGCAGTTCTTC. Its translation is CASSWGLAGGQRSSYNEQFF.

The V call is TRBV2, the J call TRBJ1-4; 8 bases map to TRBD1. The CDR3 is 13 amino acids. V lost 11 bases and J lost 1; bases outside the gene matches: 3. Looked up from germline, CDR1 is SNHLY and CDR2 is FYNNEI. CDR3: CASTGGTNEKLFF. In DNA form, the CDR3 reads TGTGCCTCTACAGGGGGAACTAATGAAAAACTGTTTTTT.

The chain joins TRBV5-4 to TRBJ1-3; TRBD1 aligns across 8 bases. The CDR3 sequence is 15 residues long. V was clipped by 3 bases and J by 8 bases; unmatched bases: 10. Germline V gene sequence: CDR1 SGHNT, CDR2 YYREEE (reference sequence). Here the CDR3 DNA reads TGTGCCAGCAGCTCACCGGGACAGGCGGTTGACACCATATATTTT. It encodes CASSSPGQAVDTIYF.

This rearrangement joins TRBV28 to TRBJ1-5; maybe TRBD1 (6 bases). The V gene lost 2 bases and the J gene lost 4 bases, with 12 bases spanning the gap. The CDR3 length is 15 residues. Germline V gene sequence: CDR1 MDHEN, CDR2 SYDVKM. CDR3 nucleotide sequence: TGTGCCAGCAGTTTACGAGGGGGAGGGAATCAGCCCCAGCATTTT. It yields the protein CASSLRGGGNQPQHF.

This clone has only one observation. Other DNA sequences in the same sample also yield this CDR3. This chain uses TRBV4-1 with TRBJ2-5; 9 bases map to TRBD1. CDR3 length: 16 residues. Trimming removed 2 bases from V and 1 base from J; junction bases left unmatched: 5. Per the germline V gene, CDR1 is MGHRA and CDR2 is YSYEKL. CDR3 in DNA: TGCGCCAGCAGCCAAAGACAGGGGGGCCCCCAAGAGACCCAGTACTTC. Translated: CASSQRQGGPQETQYF.

The gene calls are TRBV7-9 and TRBJ2-5; perhaps TRBD2 as D (5 bases). Germline lookup yields CDR1 SEHNR and CDR2 FQNEAQ (reference sequence). The CDR3 has 15 residues. Trimming took off 8 bases at V and 2 bases at J, with 18 bases between the two ends. The CDR3 bases are TGTGCCAGCTCAAGCACCTTTAGCGATCAAGAGACCCAGTACTTC. Its protein is CASSSTFSDQETQYF.

The CDR3 sequence: CAISDIRDREVFEAFF. The CDR3 DNA sequence: TGTGCCATCAGTGACATTCGGGACAGGGAAGTCTTTGAAGCTTTCTTT. The chain uses TRBV10-3 and TRBJ1-1; 9 nucleotides line up with TRBD1. V was clipped by 3 bases and J by 7 bases; unmatched bases: 12. CDR3 size: 16 residues. CDR1 is ENHRY, CDR2 SYGVKD, per germline.

The chain carries TRBV6-5 and TRBJ1-5; 8 bases agree with TRBD1. This CDR3 comprises 15 residues. Germline V CDR1 and CDR2: MNHEY, SVGAGI. V was clipped by 5 bases and J by 4 bases; unmatched bases: 7. CDR3 sequence: CASSITGGVNQPQHF. CDR3 bases: TGTGCCAGCAGTATAACAGGGGGGGTTAATCAGCCCCAGCATTTT.

This chain connects TRBV30 to TRBJ1-2; unclear D gene. Germline values: CDR1 GTSNPN, CDR2 SVGIG (reference sequence). The CDR3 totals 11 residues. Trimming stripped 0 bases from V and 5 bases from J, with 4 bases between. CDR3 coding DNA: TGTGCCTGGAGTGTCGAGTATGGCTACACCTTC. Protein product: CAWSVEYGYTF.

V and J are TRBV18 and TRBJ2-1; 10 bases align to TRBD2. This CDR3 region has 15 residues. Germline assignment: CDR1 KGHSH and CDR2 LQKENI. V shed 1 base, J shed 9 bases, and the junction held 6 bases outside the gene matches. DNA for the CDR3: TGTGCCAGCTCACCACGGTCTAGCGGGAGTGCTGAGCAGTTCTTC. Translated, it gives CASSPRSSGSAEQFF. Full variable domain (remainder filled in from reference TRBV18 and TRBJ2-1): NAGVMQNPRHLVRRRGQEARLRCSPMKGHSHVYWYRQLPEEGLKFMVYLQKENIIDESGMPKERFSAEFPKEGPSILRIQQVVRGDSAAYFCASSPRSSGSAEQFFGPGTRLTVL.

This clone occurred a few times. This CDR3 reads CASRTQGWQPQHF. The CDR3 nucleotides read TGTGCCAGCAGGACACAGGGTTGGCAGCCCCAGCATTTT. The V gene is TRBV28, the J gene TRBJ1-5; D may be TRBD1 (6 bases). The V and J ends lost 6 bases and 7 bases respectively, with 13 bases between them. The CDR3 totals 13 residues. From germline, CDR1 is MDHEN and CDR2 SYDVKM.

This clone was detected once. The sample carries other DNA sequences with the same CDR3. The chain has TRBV28 and TRBJ2-7, with D possibly TRBD1 on 6 matching bases. V lost 6 bases, J lost 1 base, and 10 bases lay in between. This CDR3 contains 13 residues. The germline gives CDR1 MDHEN, CDR2 SYDVKM. The CDR3 DNA follows: TGTGCCAGCAGCATAGGACAGTCCTACGAGCAGTACTTC. Amino acid sequence: CASSIGQSYEQYF.

Only a few counts were recorded for this clone. The chain is built from TRBV10-3 and TRBJ1-5; D uncertain. The CDR3 is made up of 12 amino acids. Germline CDR1 and CDR2: ENHRY and SYGVKD. The V end was cut by 2 bases, the J end by 4 bases, with 3 bases between. The CDR3 region is CAISEANQPQHF. The CDR3 DNA reads TGTGCCATCAGTGAGGCGAATCAGCCCCAGCATTTT.

The V gene is TRBV3-1 (or the pseudogene TRBV3-2), the J gene TRBJ2-3; 12 bases agree with TRBD2. This CDR3 contains 16 residues. The V gene end was trimmed by 5 bases and the J gene end by 1 base; junction bases not matched to a gene: 4. Germline-derived CDR1 and CDR2 are LGHDT and YNNKEL (reference sequence). For the CDR3, the DNA is TGTGCCAGCAGCAGGACTAGCGGGATGGGCACAGATACGCAGTATTTT. It translates to CASSRTSGMGTDTQYF.

The gene calls are TRBV29-1 and TRBJ2-7, with 9 bases lining up with TRBD2. V was pared by 3 bases and J by 3 bases, with 3 bases of the junction left unmatched. Germline loops: CDR1 SQVTM, CDR2 ANQGSEA. There are 13 residues in the CDR3. The CDR3 loop is CSVEAAGGYEQYF. The CDR3 DNA reads as TGCAGCGTTGAGGCAGCGGGAGGCTACGAGCAGTACTTC.

A word on this clone: At one end the junction does not follow the germline gene, possibly because of a read error. The genes are TRBV2 and TRBJ1-2; D uncertain. The CDR3 has 11 amino acids. Germline V lookup: CDR1 SNHLY, CDR2 FYNNEI. The CDR3 sequence: CASSEALARSF. The DNA for the CDR3 is TGTGCCAGCAGTGAAGCGTTGGCCCGATCCTTC.

This clone was recorded a few times. This chain links TRBV19 with TRBJ1-6; weak D call: TRBD1 (6 bases). The length of the CDR3 is 15 residues. The germline gives CDR1 LNHDA, CDR2 SQIVND (reference sequence). V was cut by 1 base and J by 9 bases, with 13 bases left in between. For the CDR3, the DNA is TGTGCCAGTAGTATAGGAGCGGGGGCCGGTTCACCCCTCCACTTT. It yields the protein CASSIGAGAGSPLHF.

The chain uses TRBV5-1 and TRBJ2-5, with TRBD1 identical over 7 bases. This CDR3 comprises 13 residues. Losses at the gene ends were 5 bases for V and 4 bases for J; bases not matched to a gene: 5. The germline gives CDR1 SGHRS, CDR2 YFSETQ. CDR3 sequence (DNA): TGCGCCAGCAGTTTCAGGGGGTCAGAGACCCAGTACTTC. It is translated as CASSFRGSETQYF. Drawing the rest from reference TRBV5-1 and TRBJ2-5, the complete variable domain is KAGVTQTPRYLIKTRGQQVTLSCSPISGHRSVSWYQQTPGQGLQFLFEYFSETQRNKGNFPGRFSGRQFSNSRSEMNVSTLELGDSALYLCASSFRGSETQYFGPGTRLLVL.